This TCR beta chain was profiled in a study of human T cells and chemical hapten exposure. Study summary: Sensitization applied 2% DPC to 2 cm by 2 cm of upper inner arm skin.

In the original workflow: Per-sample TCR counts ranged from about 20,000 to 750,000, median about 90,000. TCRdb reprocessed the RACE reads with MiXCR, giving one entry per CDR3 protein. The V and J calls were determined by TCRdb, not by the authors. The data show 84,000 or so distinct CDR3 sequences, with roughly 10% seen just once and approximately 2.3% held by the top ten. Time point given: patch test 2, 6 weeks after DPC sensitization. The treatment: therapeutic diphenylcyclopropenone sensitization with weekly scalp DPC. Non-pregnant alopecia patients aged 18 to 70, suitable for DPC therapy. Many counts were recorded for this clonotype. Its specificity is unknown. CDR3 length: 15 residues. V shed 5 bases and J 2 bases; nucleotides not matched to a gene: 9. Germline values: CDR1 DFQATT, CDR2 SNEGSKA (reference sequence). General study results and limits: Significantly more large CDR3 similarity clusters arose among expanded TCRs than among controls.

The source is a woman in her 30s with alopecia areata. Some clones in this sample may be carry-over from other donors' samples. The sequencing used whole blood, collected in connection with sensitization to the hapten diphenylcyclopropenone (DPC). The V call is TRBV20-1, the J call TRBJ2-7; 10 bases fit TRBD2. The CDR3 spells CSAPGPGTSAYEQYF. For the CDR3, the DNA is TGCAGTGCTCCAGGCCCCGGGACTAGCGCCTACGAGCAGTACTTC.